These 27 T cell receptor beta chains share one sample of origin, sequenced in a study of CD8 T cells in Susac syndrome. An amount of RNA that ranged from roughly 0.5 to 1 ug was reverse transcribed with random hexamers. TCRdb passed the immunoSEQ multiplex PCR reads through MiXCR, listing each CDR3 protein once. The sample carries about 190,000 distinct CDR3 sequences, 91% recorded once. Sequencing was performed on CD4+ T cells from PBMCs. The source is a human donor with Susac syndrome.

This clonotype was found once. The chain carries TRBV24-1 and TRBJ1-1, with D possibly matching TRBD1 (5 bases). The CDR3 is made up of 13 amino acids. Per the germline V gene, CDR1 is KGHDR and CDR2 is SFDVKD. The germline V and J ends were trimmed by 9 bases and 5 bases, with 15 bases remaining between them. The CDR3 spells CATPGSGPTEAFF. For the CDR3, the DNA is TGTGCCACCCCGGGATCGGGACCAACTGAAGCTTTCTTT.

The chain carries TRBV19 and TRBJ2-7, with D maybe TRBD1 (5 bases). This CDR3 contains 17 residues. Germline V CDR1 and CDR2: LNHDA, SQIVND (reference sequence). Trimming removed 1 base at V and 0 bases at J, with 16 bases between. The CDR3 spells CASSIATDPTGSYEQYF. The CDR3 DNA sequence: TGTGCCAGTAGTATAGCGACAGACCCCACGGGCTCCTACGAGCAGTACTTC. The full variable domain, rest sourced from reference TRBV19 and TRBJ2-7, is DGGITQSPKYLFRKEGQNVTLSCEQNLNHDAMYWYRQDPGQGLRLIYYSQIVNDFQKGDIAEGYSVSREKKESFPLTVTSAQKNPTAFYLCASSIATDPTGSYEQYFGPGTRLTVT.

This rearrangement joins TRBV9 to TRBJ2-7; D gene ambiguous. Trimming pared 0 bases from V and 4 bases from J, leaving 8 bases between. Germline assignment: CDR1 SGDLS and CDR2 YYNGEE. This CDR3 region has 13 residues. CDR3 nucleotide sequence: TGTGCCAGCAGCGTAGACTCGACTTACGAGCAGTACTTC. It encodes CASSVDSTYEQYF. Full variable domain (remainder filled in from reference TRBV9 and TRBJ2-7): DSGVTQTPKHLITATGQRVTLRCSPRSGDLSVYWYQQSLDQGLQFLIQYYNGEERAKGNILERFSAQQFPDLHSELNLSSLELGDSALYFCASSVDSTYEQYFGPGTRLTVT.

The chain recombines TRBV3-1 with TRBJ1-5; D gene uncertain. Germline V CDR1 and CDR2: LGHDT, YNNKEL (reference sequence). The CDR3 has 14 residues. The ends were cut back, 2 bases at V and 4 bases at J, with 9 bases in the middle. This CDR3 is CASSQTSENQPQHF. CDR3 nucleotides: TGTGCCAGCAGCCAAACGTCAGAAAATCAGCCCCAGCATTTT. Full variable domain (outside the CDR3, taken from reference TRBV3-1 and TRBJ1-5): DTAVSQTPKYLVTQMGNDKSIKCEQNLGHDTMYWYKQDSKKFLKIMFSYNNKELIINETVPNRFSPKSPDKAHLNLHINSLELGDSAVYFCASSQTSENQPQHFGDGTRLSIL.

The CDR3 nucleotides are TGTGCCAGCGCTATTACCTCTAGCACAGATACGCAGTATTTT. Translating it yields CASAITSSTDTQYF. The rearrangement uses TRBV6-1 and TRBJ2-3; D gene uncertain. The CDR3 runs 14 residues. Trimming shortened V by 8 bases and J by 0 bases, and 12 bases separated the two germline ends. CDR1 is MNHNS, CDR2 SASEGT, per germline.

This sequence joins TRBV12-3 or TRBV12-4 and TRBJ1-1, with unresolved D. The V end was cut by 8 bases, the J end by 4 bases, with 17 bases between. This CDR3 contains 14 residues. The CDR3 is CASGLGGSGTEAFF. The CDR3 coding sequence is TGTGCCAGCGGCTTAGGTGGATCGGGCACTGAAGCTTTCTTT.

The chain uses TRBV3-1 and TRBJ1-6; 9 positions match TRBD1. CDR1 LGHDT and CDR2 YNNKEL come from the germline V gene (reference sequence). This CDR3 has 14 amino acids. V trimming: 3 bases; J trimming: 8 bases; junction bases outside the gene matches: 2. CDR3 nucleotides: TGTGCCAGCAGCCAGGGACAGGGTCATTCACCCCTCCACTTT. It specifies CASSQGQGHSPLHF.

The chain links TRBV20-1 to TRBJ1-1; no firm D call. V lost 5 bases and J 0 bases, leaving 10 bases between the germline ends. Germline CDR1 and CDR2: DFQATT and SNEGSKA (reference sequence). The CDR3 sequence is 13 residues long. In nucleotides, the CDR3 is TGCAGTGCTTCATCTGGTTTGAACACTGAAGCTTTCTTT. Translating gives CSASSGLNTEAFF.

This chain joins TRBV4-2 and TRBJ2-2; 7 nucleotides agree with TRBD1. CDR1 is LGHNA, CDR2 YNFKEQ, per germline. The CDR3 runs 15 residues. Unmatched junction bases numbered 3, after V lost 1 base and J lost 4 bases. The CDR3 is CASSQGQGATGELFF. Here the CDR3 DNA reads TGTGCCAGCAGCCAAGGACAGGGCGCCACCGGGGAGCTGTTTTTT.

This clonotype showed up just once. The CDR3 nucleotides read TGCGCCAGCAGCTCGGACAGAATTGGGGAAAAACTGTTTTTT. Residues: CASSSDRIGEKLFF. The chain is built from TRBV5-1 and TRBJ1-4; D is perhaps TRBD1 (6 bases). The V gene's germline CDR1 is SGHRS and CDR2 YFSETQ. V lost 3 bases and J 8 bases, leaving 14 bases between the germline ends. This CDR3 contains 14 residues.

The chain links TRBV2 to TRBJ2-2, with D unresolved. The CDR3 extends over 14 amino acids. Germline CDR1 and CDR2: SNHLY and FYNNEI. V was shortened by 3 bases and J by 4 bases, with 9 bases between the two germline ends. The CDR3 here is CASSDIVSTGELFF. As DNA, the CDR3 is TGTGCCAGCAGTGATATTGTCAGCACCGGGGAGCTGTTTTTT.

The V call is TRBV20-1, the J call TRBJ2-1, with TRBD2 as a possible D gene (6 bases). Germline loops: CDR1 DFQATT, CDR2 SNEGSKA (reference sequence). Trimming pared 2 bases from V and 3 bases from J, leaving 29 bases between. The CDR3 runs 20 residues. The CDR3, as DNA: TGCAGTGCTAGAATGTGGGGGAGATTATCCGGGAGAGAAATCTACAATGAGCAGTTCTTC. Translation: CSARMWGRLSGREIYNEQFF.

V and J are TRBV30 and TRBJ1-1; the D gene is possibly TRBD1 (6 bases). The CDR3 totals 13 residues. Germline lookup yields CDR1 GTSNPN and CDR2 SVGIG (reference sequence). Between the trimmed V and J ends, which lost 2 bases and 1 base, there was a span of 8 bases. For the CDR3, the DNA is TGTGCCTGGAGTACACAGGGGAACACTGAAGCTTTCTTT. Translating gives CAWSTQGNTEAFF.

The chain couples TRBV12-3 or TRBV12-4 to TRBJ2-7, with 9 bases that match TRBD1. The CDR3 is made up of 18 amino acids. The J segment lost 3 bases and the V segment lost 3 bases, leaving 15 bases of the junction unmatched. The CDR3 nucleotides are TGTGCCAGCAGTTTGAGTTCGGGACAGGGAGCTAGAAGCTACGAGCAGTACTTC. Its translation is CASSLSSGQGARSYEQYF.

The DNA for the CDR3 is TGCAGCGTTGTGGGGACTAGCGGGGGTCCGGGGCTCGAGCAGTACTTC. This codes for CSVVGTSGGPGLEQYF. J is TRBJ2-7 and V is TRBV29-1, with 14 bases lining up with TRBD2. V was pared by 4 bases and J by 6 bases, with 11 bases of the junction left unmatched. Per the germline V gene, CDR1 is SQVTM and CDR2 is ANQGSEA. The CDR3 covers 16 residues.

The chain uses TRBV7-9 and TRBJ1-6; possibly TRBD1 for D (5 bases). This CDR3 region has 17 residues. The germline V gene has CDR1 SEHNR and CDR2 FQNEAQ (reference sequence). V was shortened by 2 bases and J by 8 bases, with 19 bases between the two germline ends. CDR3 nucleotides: TGTGCCAGCAGCTTACCCCACCGGGACGGAATATATTCACCCCTCCACTTT. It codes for CASSLPHRDGIYSPLHF.

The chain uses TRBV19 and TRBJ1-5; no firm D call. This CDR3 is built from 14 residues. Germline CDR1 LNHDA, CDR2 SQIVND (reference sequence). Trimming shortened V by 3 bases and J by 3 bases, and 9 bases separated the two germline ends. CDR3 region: CASSIRGINQPQHF. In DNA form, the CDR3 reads TGTGCCAGTAGTATCCGGGGAATCAATCAGCCCCAGCATTTT.

The CDR3: CASSIDVALEQYF. As DNA, the CDR3 is TGTGCCAGTAGTATAGATGTGGCGCTCGAGCAGTACTTC. V is TRBV19 and J is TRBJ2-7; no reliable D call. CDR1 is LNHDA and CDR2 is SQIVND in the germline V gene (reference sequence). The CDR3 is made up of 13 amino acids. Trimming took off 0 bases at V and 6 bases at J, with 9 bases between the two ends.

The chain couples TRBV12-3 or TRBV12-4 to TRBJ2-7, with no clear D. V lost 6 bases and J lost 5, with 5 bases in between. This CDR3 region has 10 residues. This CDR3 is CASSLHEQYF. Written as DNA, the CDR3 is TGTGCCAGCAGCCTCCACGAGCAGTACTTC.

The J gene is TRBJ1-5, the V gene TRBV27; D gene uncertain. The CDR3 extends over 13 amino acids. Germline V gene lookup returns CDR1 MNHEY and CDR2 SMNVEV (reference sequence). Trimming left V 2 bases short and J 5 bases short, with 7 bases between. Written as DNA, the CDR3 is TGTGCCAGCAGTTTACGGGTTTATCAGCCCCAGCATTTT. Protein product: CASSLRVYQPQHF.

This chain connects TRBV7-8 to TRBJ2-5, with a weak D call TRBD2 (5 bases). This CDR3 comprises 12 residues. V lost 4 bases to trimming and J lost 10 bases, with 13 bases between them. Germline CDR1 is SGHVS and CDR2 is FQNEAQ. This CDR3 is CASSYGRTYQYF. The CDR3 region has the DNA TGTGCCAGCAGCTATGGACGGACTTACCAGTACTTC.

CDR3 DNA sequence: TGTGCCAGCTCACCACGGGCAGGGGGGGGTGACACTGAAGCTTTCTTT. Protein: CASSPRAGGGDTEAFF. The chain carries TRBV18 and TRBJ1-1; 7 nucleotides line up with TRBD1. With 1 base clipped from V and 3 bases from J, the junction kept 8 bases outside the gene matches. Per germline, CDR1 KGHSH and CDR2 LQKENI. The CDR3 has 16 amino acids.

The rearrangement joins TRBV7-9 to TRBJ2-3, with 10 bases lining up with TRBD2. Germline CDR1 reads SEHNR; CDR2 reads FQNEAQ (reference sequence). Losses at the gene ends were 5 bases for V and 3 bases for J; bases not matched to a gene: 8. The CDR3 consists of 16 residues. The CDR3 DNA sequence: TGTGCCAGCAGCCACGTAGCGGGAGGTGATACAGATACGCAGTATTTT. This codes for CASSHVAGGDTDTQYF.

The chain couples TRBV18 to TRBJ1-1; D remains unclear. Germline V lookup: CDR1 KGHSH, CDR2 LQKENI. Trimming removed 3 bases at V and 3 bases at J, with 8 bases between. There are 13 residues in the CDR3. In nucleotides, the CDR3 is TGTGCCAGCTCACCTACGGCTGACACTGAAGCTTTCTTT. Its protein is CASSPTADTEAFF.

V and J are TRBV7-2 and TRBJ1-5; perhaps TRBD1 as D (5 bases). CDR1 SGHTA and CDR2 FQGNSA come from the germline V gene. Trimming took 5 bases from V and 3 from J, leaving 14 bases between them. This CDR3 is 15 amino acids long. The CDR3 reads CASSVSRDDNQPQHF. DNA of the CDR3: TGTGCCAGCAGCGTCAGCCGGGACGACAATCAGCCCCAGCATTTT. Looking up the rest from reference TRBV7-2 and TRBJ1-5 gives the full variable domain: GAGVSQSPSNKVTEKGKDVELRCDPISGHTALYWYRQSLGQGLEFLIYFQGNSAPDKSGLPSDRFSAERTGGSVSTLTIQRTQQEDSAVYLCASSVSRDDNQPQHFGDGTRLSIL.

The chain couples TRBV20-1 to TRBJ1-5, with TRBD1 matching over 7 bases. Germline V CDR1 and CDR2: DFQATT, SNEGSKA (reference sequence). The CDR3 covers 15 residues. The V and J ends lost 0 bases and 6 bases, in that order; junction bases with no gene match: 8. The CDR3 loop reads CSARDLTGLGQPQHF. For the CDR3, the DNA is TGCAGTGCTAGAGATCTGACAGGGCTCGGTCAGCCCCAGCATTTT.

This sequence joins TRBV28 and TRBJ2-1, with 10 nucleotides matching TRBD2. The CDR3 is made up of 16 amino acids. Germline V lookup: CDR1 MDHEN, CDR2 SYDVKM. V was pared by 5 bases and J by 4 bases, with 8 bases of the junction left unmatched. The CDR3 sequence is CASSPSSSGRYNEQFF. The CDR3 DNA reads TGTGCCAGCAGTCCCTCCTCTAGCGGGAGATACAATGAGCAGTTCTTC.